This T cell receptor (beta chain) was retrieved from a study of vaccination and CD4 T cells after COVID-19. Comment on this clonotype: Its antigen is unknown.

The sample's treatment: roughly 10-day PBMC culture with coronavirus spike peptide pools or control peptides (ViraFEST assay). An Oncomine TCR Beta short-read assay was used to sequence the DNA from cultured CD4+ T cells. The template was genomic DNA from cultured CD4+ T cells. TCRdb re-called the PCR reads through MiXCR, storing one row per CDR3 protein. The sample contains about 12,000 distinct CDR3 sequences, more than 50% of which appear only once. Sequencing was done on a sample of CD4+ T cells from blood, cultured in vitro. The origin of this receptor is a human donor who had recovered from COVID-19.

The CDR3 is CATSGTSGRAVEQFF. The DNA of the CDR3 is TGTGCCACCTCCGGGACTAGCGGGAGGGCAGTTGAGCAGTTCTTC. The rearrangement links TRBV10-3 to TRBJ2-1, with TRBD2 matching 16 bases. Trimming took 10 bases from V and 9 from J; bases not matched to a gene: 9. The CDR3 covers 15 residues. Germline V gene sequence: CDR1 ENHRY, CDR2 SYGVKD.